One and the same sample provided the 7 T cell receptor beta chains below, sequenced in a study of cytomegalovirus exposure and HLA in healthy donors. The PCR contained 60 Vbeta and 13 Jbeta primers. Only in-frame clones appear in the TCRdb table, and some are missing; sequencing was by immunoSEQ multiplex PCR. The sample carries 130,000 to 150,000 clones, 70% to 75% recorded once. The specimen sequenced was PBMCs. These receptors were obtained from a woman in her thirties or forties in good health and CMV-seronegative.

V is TRBV5-1 and J is TRBJ2-7; 10 nucleotides agree with TRBD2. J was trimmed by 6 bases and V by 3 bases; bases with no gene match: 9. The CDR3 totals 15 residues. Germline V lookup: CDR1 SGHRS, CDR2 YFSETQ. This CDR3 reads CASSSTSGGAGEQYF. Written as DNA, the CDR3 is TGCGCCAGCAGCTCTACCAGCGGGGGGGCGGGCGAGCAGTACTTC.

The V call is TRBV28, the J call TRBJ2-1; D is unresolved. There are 15 residues in the CDR3. V was shortened by 6 bases and J by 7 bases, with 19 bases between the two germline ends. Looked up from germline, CDR1 is MDHEN and CDR2 is SYDVKM. The CDR3 coding sequence is TGTGCCAGCAGCCCCCCTGGTCACAAGTCGAATGAGCAGTTCTTC. Translating it yields CASSPPGHKSNEQFF.

This chain links TRBV6-1 with TRBJ1-6, with D tentatively TRBD1 (6 bases). The CDR3 extends over 13 amino acids. Germline-derived CDR1 and CDR2 are MNHNS and SASEGT. V lost 8 bases, J lost 8 bases, and 13 bases lay in between. The CDR3, as DNA: TGTGCCAGCGGACAGCGGGACGATTCACCCCTCCACTTT. Translated: CASGQRDDSPLHF.

This clone showed up just once. This chain connects TRBV11-2 to TRBJ1-1; perhaps TRBD1 as D (5 bases). CDR1 and CDR2 (germline): SGHAT, FQNNGV. This CDR3 is built from 13 residues. Trimming shortened V by 4 bases and J by 4 bases, and 10 bases separated the two germline ends. CDR3 nucleotides: TGTGCCAGCAGCTCGACAGCGTCCACTGAAGCTTTCTTT. Translating gives CASSSTASTEAFF.

This clone has only a few counts. The V and J genes are TRBV7-2 and TRBJ1-1; D gene uncertain. This CDR3 comprises 11 residues. Trimming cost V 3 bases and J 6 bases, with 5 bases left between them. Germline CDR1 and CDR2: SGHTA and FQGNSA. CDR3 coding DNA: TGTGCCAGCAGCTTCAGGCCTGAAGCTTTCTTT. It translates to CASSFRPEAFF.

The chain carries TRBV4-1 and TRBJ2-3; D might be TRBD1 (6 bases). The V end lost 2 bases, the J end lost 4 bases, and 10 bases lay between the germline ends. Germline CDR1 MGHRA, CDR2 YSYEKL. This CDR3 contains 14 residues. The CDR3 region has the DNA TGCGCCAGCAGCCAACCAACAGGGCCAGATACGCAGTATTTT. Protein product: CASSQPTGPDTQYF.

This clone has just one count. The chain couples TRBV9 to TRBJ2-3; D possibly corresponds to TRBD1 (6 bases). V lost 4 bases and J lost 1, with 16 bases in between. The CDR3 contains 16 residues. Germline CDR1 reads SGDLS; CDR2 reads YYNGEE. CDR3 region: CASSPEQGPGTDTQYF. CDR3 coding DNA: TGTGCCAGCAGCCCAGAACAGGGCCCTGGCACAGATACGCAGTATTTT.